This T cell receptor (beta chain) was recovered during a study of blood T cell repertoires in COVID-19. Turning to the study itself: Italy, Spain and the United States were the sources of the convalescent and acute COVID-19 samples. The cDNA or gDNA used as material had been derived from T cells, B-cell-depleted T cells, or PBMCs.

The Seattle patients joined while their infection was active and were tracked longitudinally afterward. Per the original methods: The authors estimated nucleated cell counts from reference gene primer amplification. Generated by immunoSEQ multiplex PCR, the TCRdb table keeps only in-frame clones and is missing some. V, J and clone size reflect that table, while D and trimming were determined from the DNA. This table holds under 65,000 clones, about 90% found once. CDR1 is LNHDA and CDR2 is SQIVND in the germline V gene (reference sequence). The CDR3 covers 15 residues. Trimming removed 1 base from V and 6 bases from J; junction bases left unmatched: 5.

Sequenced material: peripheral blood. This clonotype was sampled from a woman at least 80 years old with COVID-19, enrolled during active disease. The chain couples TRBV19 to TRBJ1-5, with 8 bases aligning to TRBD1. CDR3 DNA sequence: TGTGCCAGTAGTATAGCCGGACAGGGTTTTCAGCCCCAGCATTTT. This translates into CASSIAGQGFQPQHF.